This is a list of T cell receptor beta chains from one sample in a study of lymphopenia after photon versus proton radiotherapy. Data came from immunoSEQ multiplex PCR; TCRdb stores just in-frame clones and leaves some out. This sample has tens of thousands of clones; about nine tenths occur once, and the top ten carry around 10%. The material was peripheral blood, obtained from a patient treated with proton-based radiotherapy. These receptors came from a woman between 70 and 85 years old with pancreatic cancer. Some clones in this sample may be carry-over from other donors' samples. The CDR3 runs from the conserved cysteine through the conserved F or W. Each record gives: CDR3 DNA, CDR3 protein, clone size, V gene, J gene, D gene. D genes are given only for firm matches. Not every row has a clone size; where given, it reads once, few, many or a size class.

CDR3 DNA: TGTGCCAGTAGTGAAACAGGGGCTAGCGGGAGATACGAGCAGTACTTC
CDR3 protein: CASSETGASGRYEQYF
clone size: .
V gene: TRBV19
J gene: TRBJ2-7
D gene: TRBD2

CDR3 DNA: TGTGCCACCAGCGGGAGCTCCTATAATTCACCCCTCCACTTT
CDR3 protein: CATSGSSYNSPLHF
clone size: few
V gene: TRBV15
J gene: TRBJ1-6
D gene: .

CDR3 DNA: TGTGCCAGCAGACAGGACAGGGATGAAAAACTGTTTTTT
CDR3 protein: CASRQDRDEKLFF
clone size: .
V gene: TRBV6-6
J gene: TRBJ1-4
D gene: TRBD1

CDR3 DNA: TGTGCCAGCAGGTCAGGGGCACGGGAAAATCAGCCCCAGCATTTT
CDR3 protein: CASRSGARENQPQHF
clone size: .
V gene: TRBV6-5
J gene: TRBJ1-5
D gene: .

CDR3 DNA: TGCAGCGTTGAAACTCCGAGCTCCTACAATGAGCAGTTCTTC
CDR3 protein: CSVETPSSYNEQFF
clone size: .
V gene: TRBV29-1
J gene: TRBJ2-1
D gene: .

CDR3 DNA: TGTGCCAGCAGGCTTAGCCGGGACTATGGCTACACCTTC
CDR3 protein: CASRLSRDYGYTF
clone size: few
V gene: TRBV6-5
J gene: TRBJ1-2
D gene: .

CDR3 DNA: TGTGCCAGTAGAAGCGCCCCGGGACTAGCGGGGACCACCGGGGAGCTGTTTTTT
CDR3 protein: CASRSAPGLAGTTGELFF
clone size: .
V gene: TRBV19
J gene: TRBJ2-2
D gene: TRBD2

CDR3 DNA: TGTGCCAGCAGCAAACCGGGACAAGAGGCCCAGTACTTC
CDR3 protein: CASSKPGQEAQYF
clone size: .
V gene: TRBV7-8
J gene: TRBJ2-5
D gene: .

CDR3 DNA: TGTGCCACCCGGCGGGCTAGCGGAAACTACGAGCAGTACTTC
CDR3 protein: CATRRASGNYEQYF
clone size: .
V gene: TRBV14
J gene: TRBJ2-7
D gene: TRBD2

CDR3 DNA: TGTGCCAGCATTTCTCGGACGGGCTCTGGAAACACCATATATTTT
CDR3 protein: CASISRTGSGNTIYF
clone size: .
V gene: TRBV6-1
J gene: TRBJ1-3
D gene: .

CDR3 DNA: TGTGCCAGCAGCGGAGGATCAGGGGCCAATAGCTCCTACGAGCAGTACTTC
CDR3 protein: CASSGGSGANSSYEQYF
clone size: .
V gene: TRBV9
J gene: TRBJ2-7
D gene: .

CDR3 DNA: TGTGCCAGTACAGGGGGCAATCAGCCCCAGCATTTT
CDR3 protein: CASTGGNQPQHF
clone size: .
V gene: TRBV2
J gene: TRBJ1-5
D gene: TRBD1

CDR3 DNA: TGTGCCATCAGTGTATTGGCAGATACGCAGTATTTT
CDR3 protein: CAISVLADTQYF
clone size: .
V gene: TRBV10-3
J gene: TRBJ2-3
D gene: .

CDR3 DNA: TGTGCCAGCAGCGTAGGGGGTAACTACAATGAGCAGTTCTTC
CDR3 protein: CASSVGGNYNEQFF
clone size: .
V gene: TRBV9
J gene: TRBJ2-1
D gene: .

CDR3 DNA: TGTGCCAGCAGCTTAGCTGTCAGGGCCTCCCAAGAGACCCAGTACTTC
CDR3 protein: CASSLAVRASQETQYF
clone size: .
V gene: TRBV7-9
J gene: TRBJ2-5
D gene: .

CDR3 DNA: TGTGCCAGCAGGACAACCGGGGTTTCCGGGGAGCTGTTTTTT
CDR3 protein: CASRTTGVSGELFF
clone size: .
V gene: TRBV28
J gene: TRBJ2-2
D gene: .

CDR3 DNA: TGCGCCAGCAGCACCACGGGAGGGTGGAATGAGCAGTTCTTC
CDR3 protein: CASSTTGGWNEQFF
clone size: .
V gene: TRBV4-1
J gene: TRBJ2-1
D gene: TRBD2

CDR3 DNA: TGTGCCTCCGCACGGGGACTAGCGGGAGACACAGATACGCAGTATTTT
CDR3 protein: CASARGLAGDTDTQYF
clone size: .
V gene: TRBV30
J gene: TRBJ2-3
D gene: TRBD2

CDR3 DNA: TGTGCTAGCAGCTTAATCCTTCAACCGATGAACACTGAAGCTTTCTTT
CDR3 protein: CASSLILQPMNTEAFF
clone size: .
V gene: TRBV7-7
J gene: TRBJ1-1
D gene: .

CDR3 DNA: TGTGCCAGCAGTCCAAATGACAGGGGGAGCAATCAGCCCCAGCATTTT
CDR3 protein: CASSPNDRGSNQPQHF
clone size: .
V gene: TRBV28
J gene: TRBJ1-5
D gene: TRBD1

CDR3 DNA: TGTGCCAGTAGTATCTTCTACGGACAGGGGGCGGATACGCAGTATTTT
CDR3 protein: CASSIFYGQGADTQYF
clone size: once
V gene: TRBV19
J gene: TRBJ2-3
D gene: TRBD1

CDR3 DNA: TGTGCCAGCAGCTTATACCGGGAGGAGCAGTACTTC
CDR3 protein: CASSLYREEQYF
clone size: .
V gene: TRBV11-2
J gene: TRBJ2-7
D gene: .

CDR3 DNA: TGTGCCAGCAGCTTAGGGTCTGGCACTGAAGCTTTCTTT
CDR3 protein: CASSLGSGTEAFF
clone size: .
V gene: TRBV11-2
J gene: TRBJ1-1
D gene: .

CDR3 DNA: TGCGCCAGCAGCCAAGCTATGGGGGTCTCCTACAATGAGCAGTTCTTC
CDR3 protein: CASSQAMGVSYNEQFF
clone size: once
V gene: TRBV4-1
J gene: TRBJ2-1
D gene: .

CDR3 DNA: TGTGCCAGCAGGAGGGAAGGGGGGACTAATGAAAAACTGTTTTTT
CDR3 protein: CASRREGGTNEKLFF
clone size: .
V gene: TRBV2
J gene: TRBJ1-4
D gene: .

CDR3 DNA: TGTGCCAGCAGCTTAGGCACGTACACTGAAGCTTTCTTT
CDR3 protein: CASSLGTYTEAFF
clone size: .
V gene: TRBV5-5
J gene: TRBJ1-1
D gene: .